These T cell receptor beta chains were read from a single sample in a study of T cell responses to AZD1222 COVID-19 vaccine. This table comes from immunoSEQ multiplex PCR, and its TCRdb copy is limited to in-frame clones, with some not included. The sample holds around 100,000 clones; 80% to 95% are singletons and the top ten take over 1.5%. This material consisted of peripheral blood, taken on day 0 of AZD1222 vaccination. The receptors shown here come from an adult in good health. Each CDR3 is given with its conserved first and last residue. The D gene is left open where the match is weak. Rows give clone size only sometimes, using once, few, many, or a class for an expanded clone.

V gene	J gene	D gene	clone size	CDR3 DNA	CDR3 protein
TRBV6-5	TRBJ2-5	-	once	TGTGCCAGCATGTTTTTTGCGACCCAGTACTTC	CASMFFATQYF
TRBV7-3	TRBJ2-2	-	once	TGTGCCAGCAGCTACCAGGGAACCGGGGAGCTGTTTTTT	CASSYQGTGELFF
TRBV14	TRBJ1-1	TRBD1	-	TGTGCCAGCAGCCCGGACAGGGGGCGCTTGGACACTGAAGCTTTCTTT	CASSPDRGRLDTEAFF
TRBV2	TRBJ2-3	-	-	TGTGCCAGCGGGGCTTGGGTCCCTGCTAGGAGCACAGATACGCAGTATTTT	CASGAWVPARSTDTQYF
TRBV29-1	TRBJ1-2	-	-	TGCAGCGTTGAAGATCAAAGGGGCTACACCTTC	CSVEDQRGYTF
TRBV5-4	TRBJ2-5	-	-	TGTGCCAGCAGCTTGGCCGATTCAGGGGCCCAGTACTTC	CASSLADSGAQYF
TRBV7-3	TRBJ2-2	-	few	TGTGCCAGCAGCTTAATTGGTGGGAGTTCCACCGGGGAGCTGTTTTTT	CASSLIGGSSTGELFF
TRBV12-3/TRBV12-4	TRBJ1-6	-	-	TGTGCCAGCAGTTTTTTCAGGGATTCACCCCTCCACTTT	CASSFFRDSPLHF
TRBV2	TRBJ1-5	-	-	TGTGCCAGCAGTGGGTCCGGGTCCGACTGGAATCAGCCCCAGCATTTT	CASSGSGSDWNQPQHF
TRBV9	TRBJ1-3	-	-	TGTGCCAGCAGCGGGGGAGGGTTGAACACCATATATTTT	CASSGGGLNTIYF
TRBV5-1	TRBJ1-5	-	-	TGCGCCAGCAGCTTGGCAGGGGCTGATCAGCCCCAGCATTTT	CASSLAGADQPQHF
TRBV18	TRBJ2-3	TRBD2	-	TGTGCCAGCTCCCTGACTAGCGGAGTTCGGGATACGCAGTATTTT	CASSLTSGVRDTQYF
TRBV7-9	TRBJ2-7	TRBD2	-	TGTGCCAGCAGCTTAGTGGTTAGCGGGACCTACGAGCAGTACTTC	CASSLVVSGTYEQYF
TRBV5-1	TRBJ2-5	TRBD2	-	TGCGCCAGCAGCTTATCAGGACTAGCCCAAGAGACCCAGTACTTC	CASSLSGLAQETQYF
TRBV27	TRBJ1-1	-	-	TGTGCCAGCAGAACTCTGTGGAACAGGAACACTGAAGCTTTCTTT	CASRTLWNRNTEAFF
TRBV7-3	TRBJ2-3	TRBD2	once	TGTGCCAGCAGCCCCAAAGAGCGGGAGATGGCAGATACGCAGTATTTT	CASSPKEREMADTQYF